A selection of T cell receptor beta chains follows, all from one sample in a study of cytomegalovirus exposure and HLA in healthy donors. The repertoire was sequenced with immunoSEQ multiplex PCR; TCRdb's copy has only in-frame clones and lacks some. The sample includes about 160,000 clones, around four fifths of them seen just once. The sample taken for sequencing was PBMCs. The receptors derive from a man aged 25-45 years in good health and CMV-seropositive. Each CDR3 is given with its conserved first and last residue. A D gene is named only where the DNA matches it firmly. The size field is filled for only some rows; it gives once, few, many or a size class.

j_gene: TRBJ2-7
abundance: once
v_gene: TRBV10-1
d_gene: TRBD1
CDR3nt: TGCGCCAGCAGTGAGAGACAGGGGGGCTACGAGCAGTACTTC
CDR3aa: CASSERQGGYEQYF

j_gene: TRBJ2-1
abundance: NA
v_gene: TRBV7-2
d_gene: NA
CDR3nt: TGTGCCAGCTCCGCCGACAGCGCCTACAATGAGCAGTTCTTC
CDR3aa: CASSADSAYNEQFF

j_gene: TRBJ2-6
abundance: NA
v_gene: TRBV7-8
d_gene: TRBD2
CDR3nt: TGTGCCAGCAGCTTAGGCGAGCGGGGGGCCCCCCGCTCTGGGGCCAACGTCCTGACTTTC
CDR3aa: CASSLGERGAPRSGANVLTF

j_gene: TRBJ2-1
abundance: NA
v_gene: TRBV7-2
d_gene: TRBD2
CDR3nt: TGTGCCAGCAGTAGACTAGCGGGGGTCTACAATGAGCAGTTCTTC
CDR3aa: CASSRLAGVYNEQFF

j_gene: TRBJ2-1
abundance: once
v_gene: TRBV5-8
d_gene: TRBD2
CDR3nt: TGTGCCAGCAGCAAGGGACTAGCGGGTAACAATGAGCAGTTCTTC
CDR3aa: CASSKGLAGNNEQFF

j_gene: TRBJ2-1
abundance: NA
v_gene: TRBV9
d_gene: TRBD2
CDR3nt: TGTGCCAGCAGCGGACTTAGCGGGGAGCAGTTCTTC
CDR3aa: CASSGLSGEQFF

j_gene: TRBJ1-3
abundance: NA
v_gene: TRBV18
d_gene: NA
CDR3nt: TGTGCCAGCTCTCCCAGGGTCGCGGGAAACACCATATATTTT
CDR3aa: CASSPRVAGNTIYF

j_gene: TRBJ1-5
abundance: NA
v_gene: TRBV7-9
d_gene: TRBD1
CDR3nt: TGTGCCAGCAGCTTAGGTTTCTCCGGGACAGGGGTCGATCAGCCCCAGCATTTT
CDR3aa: CASSLGFSGTGVDQPQHF

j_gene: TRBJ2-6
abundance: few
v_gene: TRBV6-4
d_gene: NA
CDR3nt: TGTGCCAGCAGTGACGGGACAAACTCTGGGGCCAACGTCCTGACTTTC
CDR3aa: CASSDGTNSGANVLTF

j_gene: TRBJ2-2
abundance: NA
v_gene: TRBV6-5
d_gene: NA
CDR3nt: TGTGCCAGCAGTTACTCGGACACCGTCACCGGGGAGCTGTTTTTT
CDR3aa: CASSYSDTVTGELFF

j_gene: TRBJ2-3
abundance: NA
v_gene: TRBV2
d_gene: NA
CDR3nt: TGTGCCACTCAGGAGGGTAGCGGAGGCACAGATACGCAGTATTTT
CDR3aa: CATQEGSGGTDTQYF

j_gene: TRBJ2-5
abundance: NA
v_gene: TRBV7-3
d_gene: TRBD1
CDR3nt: TGTGCCAGCAGCCCGTTCGAGGGGGCCTTTAGGACCCAGTACTTC
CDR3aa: CASSPFEGAFRTQYF

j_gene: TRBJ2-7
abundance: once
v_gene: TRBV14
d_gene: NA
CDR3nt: TGTGCCAGCAGCCAAGTTCGAGGCAGGGGACACTACGAGCAGTACTTC
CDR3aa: CASSQVRGRGHYEQYF

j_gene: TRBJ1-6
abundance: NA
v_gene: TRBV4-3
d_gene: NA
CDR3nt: TGCGCCAGCAGCCAAGGACCCTCGGGAACCTATAATTCACCCCTCCACTTT
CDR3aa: CASSQGPSGTYNSPLHF

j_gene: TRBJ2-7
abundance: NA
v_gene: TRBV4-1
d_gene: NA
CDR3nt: TGCGCCAGCAGCCAAGACCCGGGCGGGCACTACGAGCAGTACTTC
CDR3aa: CASSQDPGGHYEQYF

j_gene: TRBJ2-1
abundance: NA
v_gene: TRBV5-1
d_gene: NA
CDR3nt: TGCGCCAGCAGCTTGGGGCAGGGGTGGGATGAGCAGTTCTTC
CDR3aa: CASSLGQGWDEQFF

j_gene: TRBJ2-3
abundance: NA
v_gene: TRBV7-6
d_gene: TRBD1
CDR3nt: TGTGCCAGCAGCCTTGGGACAGGGGTTTTTGCCCGTAGCACAGATACGCAGTATTTT
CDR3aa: CASSLGTGVFARSTDTQYF

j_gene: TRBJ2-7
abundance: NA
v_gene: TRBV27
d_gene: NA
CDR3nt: TGTGCCAGCGGGACATACTCCTACGAGCAGTACTTC
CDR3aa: CASGTYSYEQYF

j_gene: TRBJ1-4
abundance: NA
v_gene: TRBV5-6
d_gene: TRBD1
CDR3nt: TGTGCCAGCAGCTTTACCCCCGGGACAGGGGTCGAAAAACTGTTTTTT
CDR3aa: CASSFTPGTGVEKLFF